This entry features one T cell receptor (beta chain) sequence. Which antigen it targets is not known. No much larger clone is present one base from it, and per-base qualities are unavailable. The trim is 9 bases for V and 1 base for J, with a gap of 15 bases between the germline ends. Taken from cysteine to phenylalanine, the CDR3 has 15 residues. Only the CDR3 DNA is retained, 45 bases long and in frame from the first base. CDR1 is given as SNHLY and CDR2 as FYNNEI, both from the germline V gene. Patients were not receiving therapy at sample collection, though earlier treatments ranged from chemotherapy, radiotherapy, surgery and immunotherapy to none. Thawed cells were enriched for T lymphocytes with a negative-selection kit, adding EpCAM beads for tumor-infiltrating lymphocytes. Memory CD8 T cells were sorted as CD8+CD4-CD45RA- cells irrespective of CCR7 expression. Peripheral blood mononuclear cells were obtained using a Ficoll-Paque PLUS gradient and were cryopreserved prior to analysis. Populations were sorted on a FACSAria II to more than 97% purity, and the cell pellets were frozen for TCR sequencing without being cultured.

These data come from a study of CD39 and CD103 CD8 tumor-infiltrating T cells (dated by TCRdb to between 2018 and 2020). Background on the whole study: An HPV-positive HNSCC, an HPV-negative HNSCC, an ovarian cancer and a melanoma patient were represented in the repertoire comparisons shown. Deep sequencing of TCRbeta CDR3 was used to compare the repertoires of CD8 TIL subsets, defined by CD103 and CD39, with those of peripheral memory CD8 T cells.

General study outcomes and caveats: DP TIL clonotypes were rarely found in blood or uninvolved lymph node, whereas DN TIL clonotypes largely overlapped peripheral memory CD8 repertoires. DP CD8 TILs appeared to be more oligoclonal than DN and SP CD8 TILs and blood memory CD8 T cells, with roughly 55-86% covered by the top 30 clonotypes.

From about 10,000 to 100,000 sorted cells per subset, genomic DNA was extracted using the DNeasy Blood and Tissue Kit. The immunoSEQ service sequenced and mapped the TCRbeta V-J or V-D-J regions, with coverage above 8.5x for each sample. Per the source publication's procedure: Analysis was restricted to productive rearrangements exported from the immunoSEQ Analyzer platform, and clonality was assessed using the 500 most abundant clones. The Morisita-Horn similarity index and the Jaccard index were used to quantify repertoire overlap between populations. Morisita-Horn similarity between CD8 T-cell subset TCR repertoires was measured in 6 or 7 cancer patients. TCRdb's version of the immuneACCESS table is confined to in-frame rearrangements and falls short of the full clone set. An unresolved V gene accounts for under half of the shortfall where checked; the remainder is of unknown origin. V, J and clone size reflect that table, while D and trimming were determined from the DNA. The sample profile shows more than 15,000 clones; around 90% of them were found once. More than 4% of the sample belongs to the ten largest clones.

This receptor chain uses TRBV2 and TRBJ2-2; the D call could be TRBD1 or TRBD2, with each sharing 6 bases. The sample taken for sequencing was CD8+ T cells sorted from blood. The cell subset or site label, as the study defines it: total memory CD8 T cells (CD45RA-CCR7+/-) from blood or uninvolved lymph node. The sequence derives from a human donor with head and neck squamous cell carcinoma. The CDR3 amino acid sequence is: CASSRGQGNTGELFF. Here is the DNA: TGTGCCAGTTCCCGGGGGCAGGGGAACACCGGGGAGCTGTTTTTT.